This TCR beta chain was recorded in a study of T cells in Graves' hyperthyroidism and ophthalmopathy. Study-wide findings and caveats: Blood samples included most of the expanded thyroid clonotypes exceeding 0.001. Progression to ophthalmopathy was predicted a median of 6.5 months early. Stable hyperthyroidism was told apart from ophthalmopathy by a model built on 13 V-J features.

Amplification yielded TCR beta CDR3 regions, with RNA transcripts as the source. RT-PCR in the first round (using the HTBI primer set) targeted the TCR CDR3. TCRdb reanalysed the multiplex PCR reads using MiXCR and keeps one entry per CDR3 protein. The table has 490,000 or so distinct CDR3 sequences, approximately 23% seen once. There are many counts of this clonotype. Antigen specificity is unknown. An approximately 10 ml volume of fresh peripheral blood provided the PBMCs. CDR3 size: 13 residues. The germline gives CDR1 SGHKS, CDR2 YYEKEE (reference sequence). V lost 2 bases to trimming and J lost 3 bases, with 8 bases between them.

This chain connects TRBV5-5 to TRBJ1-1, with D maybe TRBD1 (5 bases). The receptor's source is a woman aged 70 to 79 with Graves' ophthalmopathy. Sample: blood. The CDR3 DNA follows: TGTGCCAGCAGCTTTGGGGGATACACTGAAGCTTTCTTT. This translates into CASSFGGYTEAFF.